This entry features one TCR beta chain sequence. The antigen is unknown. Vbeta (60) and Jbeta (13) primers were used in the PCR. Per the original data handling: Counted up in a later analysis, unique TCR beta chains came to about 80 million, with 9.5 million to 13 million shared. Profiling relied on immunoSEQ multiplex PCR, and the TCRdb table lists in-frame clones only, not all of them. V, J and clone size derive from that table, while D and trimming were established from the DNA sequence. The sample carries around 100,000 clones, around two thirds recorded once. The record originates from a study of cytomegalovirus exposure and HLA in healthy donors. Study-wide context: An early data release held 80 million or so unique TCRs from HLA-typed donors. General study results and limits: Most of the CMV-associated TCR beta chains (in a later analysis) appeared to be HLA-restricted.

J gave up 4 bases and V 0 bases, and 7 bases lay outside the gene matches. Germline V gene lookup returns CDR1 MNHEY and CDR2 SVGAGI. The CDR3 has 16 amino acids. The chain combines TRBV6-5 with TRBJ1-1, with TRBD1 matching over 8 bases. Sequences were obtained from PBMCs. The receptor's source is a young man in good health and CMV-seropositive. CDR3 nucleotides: TGTGCCAGCAGTTACTCGACAGGGGAGGTGGGCACTGAAGCTTTCTTT. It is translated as CASSYSTGEVGTEAFF.